The clone carrying this T cell receptor beta chain has a handful of counts. The antigen is undetermined. As every portion of the isolated RNA was reverse transcribed, the sequencing read expressed TCRB transcripts. This table comes from immunoSEQ multiplex PCR, and its TCRdb copy is limited to in-frame clones, with some not included. This sample yields 95,000 to 150,000 clones, of which around 16% are seen a single time; 2.6% belongs to the top ten. This entry is derived from a study of beta chain features in type 1 diabetes. The CDR3 length is 14 residues. The germline V gene has CDR1 LGHNA and CDR2 YNFKEQ. The V end lost 0 bases, the J end lost 9 bases, and 12 bases lay between the germline ends. Isolation of CD4+ naive, central memory, regulatory and stem cell-like memory cells was achieved by sorting via CD45RO/CCR7/CD25/CD127/CD95/CD27. Overall study results and limits: Moderate but significant shortening of TCRB CDR3s was recorded in all four CD4+ subsets from Type 1 diabetes patients.

The sample was central memory CD4+ T cells from blood. The chain carries TRBV4-2 and TRBJ2-1; tentatively, D is TRBD2 (5 bases). The TCR comes from a man between 18 and 29 years old with type 1 diabetes. CDR3 residues: CASSQEASSGEQFF. Written as DNA, the CDR3 is TGTGCCAGCAGCCAAGAGGCGAGCAGCGGTGAGCAGTTCTTC.